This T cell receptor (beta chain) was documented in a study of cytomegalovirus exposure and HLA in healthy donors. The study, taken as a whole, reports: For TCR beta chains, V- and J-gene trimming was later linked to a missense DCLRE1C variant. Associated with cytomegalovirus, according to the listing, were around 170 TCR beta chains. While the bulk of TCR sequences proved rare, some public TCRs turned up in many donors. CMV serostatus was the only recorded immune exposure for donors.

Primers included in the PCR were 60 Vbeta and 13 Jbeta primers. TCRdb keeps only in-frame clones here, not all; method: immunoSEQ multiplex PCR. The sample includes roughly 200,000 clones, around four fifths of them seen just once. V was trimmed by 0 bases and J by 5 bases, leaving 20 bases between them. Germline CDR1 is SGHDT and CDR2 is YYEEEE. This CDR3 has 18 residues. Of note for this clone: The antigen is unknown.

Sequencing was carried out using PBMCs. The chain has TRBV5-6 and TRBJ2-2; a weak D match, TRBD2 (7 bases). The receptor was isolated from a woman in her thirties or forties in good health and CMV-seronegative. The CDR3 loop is CASSLDFRGGQWTGELFF. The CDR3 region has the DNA TGTGCCAGCAGCTTGGATTTTAGGGGGGGTCAATGGACCGGGGAGCTGTTTTTT.